This TCR beta chain was documented in a study of T cell repertoires in cytomegalovirus infection. Whole-study results and caveats: Predominance within the ex vivo response was attributable to HLA-C-restricted CMV-specific TCR beta clonotypes.

Trimming cost V 7 bases and J 6 bases, with 11 bases left between them. This CDR3 contains 12 residues. A single record per CDR3 protein comes from TCRdb applying MiXCR to the reads. The sample consists of approximately 81,000 distinct CDR3 sequences, about 24% of them appearing once. On this clonotype: What it binds is not known.

V usage is TRBV12-3 or TRBV12-4 and J usage is TRBJ2-3; D uncertain. The source was CD8+ T cells from cultured PBMCs, collected from culture after CMV antigen stimulation. This TCR was sampled from a human donor in good health (CMV status not recorded). Some clones in this sample may be carry-over from other donors' samples. The CDR3 loop is CASNNGADTQYF. The CDR3 DNA is TGTGCCAGCAACAACGGAGCCGATACGCAGTATTTT.